The clone carrying this TCR beta chain was seen only once. The CDR3 is 13 amino acids. V lost 1 base and J lost 8; bases outside the gene matches: 3. Germline CDR1 SEHNR, CDR2 FQNEAQ (reference sequence). The primer mix had 60 V beta and 13 J beta primers. Profiling relied on immunoSEQ multiplex PCR, and the TCRdb table lists in-frame clones only, not all of them. Counted here are approximately 67,000 clones, 81% occurring once; the ten biggest clones make up 7.9%. The sample originates from a study of glioma-infiltrating T cells after dendritic cell vaccination. This sequence joins TRBV7-9 and TRBJ1-2; 8 bases match TRBD1. This specimen consisted of blood, obtained before dendritic cell vaccination. The receptor's source is a human donor with glioblastoma. The CDR3 sequence: CASSLGQGAGYTF. CDR3 DNA: TGTGCCAGCAGCTTAGGGCAGGGGGCCGGCTACACCTTC. Complete variable domain (other parts from reference TRBV7-9 and TRBJ1-2): DTGVSQNPRHKITKRGQNVTFRCDPISEHNRLYWYRQTLGQGPEFLTYFQNEAQLEKSRLLSDRFSAERPKGSFSTLEIQRTEQGDSAMYLCASSLGQGAGYTFGSGTRLTVV.